This TCR beta chain was identified in a study of CXCR3-negative and CXCR3-positive naive CD8 T cells. Per the germline V gene, CDR1 is SEHNR and CDR2 is FQNEAQ (reference sequence). CDR3 length: 12 residues. Preparation of TRB cDNA libraries relied on 5' RACE carrying UMI labels. Using the 5' RACE reads, TCRdb records one entry per CDR3 protein without DNA. Its table lists fewer than 55,000 distinct CDR3 sequences. The receptor's source is a human donor in good health. Some clones in this sample may be carry-over from other donors' samples. J is TRBJ2-7 and V is TRBV7-9; as DNA is missing, the TRBD1 call by TCRdb cannot be tested. What was sequenced was naive CXCR3- CD8+ T cells from blood. Subset specified: CD45RO-CCR7+CD27+CD95- naive CD8+ T cells lacking CXCR3 (TNR3-). The CDR3 sequence is CASSIRDSEQYF.